The entry below gives a single T cell receptor beta chain sequence along with its context. Its antigen remains undetermined. No per-base quality is available; no much larger clone lies one base away. High-throughput TCR beta sequencing profiled peripheral blood CD8+ and CD4+ T cells from healthy donors, Susac syndrome patients and multiple sclerosis patients. The multiple sclerosis controls were treatment-naive patients who had stable or active relapsing-remitting disease and met the revised McDonald criteria. Bulk CD8+ and CD4+ T cells were purified by magnetic negative isolation, while CD8+ TEMRA cells were enriched using FACS. Blood was collected in EDTA tubes and processed within 24 hours, with PBMCs isolated through density gradient centrifugation. PBMCs destined for TCR sequencing were cryopreserved in liquid nitrogen and later thawed in a 37 °C water bath. The sorted or isolated CD4+, CD8+ and CD8+ TEMRA cells had a purity of 90% or higher.

The data stem from a study of CD8 T cells in Susac syndrome (dated by TCRdb to the late 2010s). As for the study more broadly: Whether CD8+ T cell activation and differentiation in Susac syndrome was antigen driven was tested using repertoire sequencing.

Reading from cysteine to phenylalanine, the CDR3 counts 14 amino acids. This entry keeps only the CDR3 DNA: 42 bases, framed from base 1. Reading the germline V gene (reference sequence) gives CDR1 DFQATT and CDR2 SNEGSKA. From V the trimming removes 6 bases and from J it removes 4 bases, while the gene matches leave 8 bases of the junction unaccounted for. Overall study outcomes, separate from this receptor: The number of individuals in the TCR sequencing and HLA analysis was recognized as being relatively small.

RNA was extracted with the RNeasy kit and 0.5 to 1 ug was reverse transcribed using random hexamers. The immunoSEQ multiplex PCR assay, covering 54 Vbeta and 13 Jbeta segments, was used to amplify TCR beta CDR3 regions. PCR amplification bias was corrected using a synthetic template baseline for primer optimization and computational correction. The study's own analysis went as follows. Reads were annotated to V, D and J genes according to IMGT and were analyzed with immunoSEQ Analyzer, with only productive sequences retained. To calculate clonality, Shannon entropy was normalized by log2 of the number of productive unique sequences and then subtracted from one. Public and private clones were assessed among the 100 most prevalent clones of each patient and control. Clones were defined as Susac-specific when absent from the healthy and MS cohorts, from about 1,100 published viral clones and from other ImmuneACCESS disease sequences. TCRdb handled the public reads itself, with Q25 trimming in fastp and clone calling in MiXCR, and kept productive beta chains. Rows are combined by CDR3 protein, so each entry shows the most common genes and DNA. The V and J calls reflect TCRdb's pipeline rather than the authors' work. A total of 200,000 to 250,000 distinct CDR3 sequences appear in this sample, nearly 97% of them only once. About 0.091% of the sample is held by the ten biggest clonotypes.

Sequencing input: CD4+ T cells from PBMCs. Rearrangement joined TRBV20-1 to TRBJ1-1; a stretch of 10 junction bases matches TRBD1. The origin of this receptor is a human donor with multiple sclerosis. Here the CDR3 is given as CSARRDRGVTEAFF. The bases are TGCAGTGCAAGAAGGGACAGGGGCGTCACTGAAGCTTTCTTT.